The 23 T cell receptor beta chains below all came from one sample that was sequenced in a study of blood T cells in healthy people across ages. The second PCR ran 7 to 11 cycles with a sample-barcoded 5' primer and J-beta primers. TCRdb independently ran MiXCR on the 5' RACE reads; one entry per CDR3 protein. The sample yields approximately 780,000 distinct CDR3 sequences, roughly 25% seen once. The same data also contributed to another study, on T cells of mothers and their children.

Sequencing was done on a sample of blood. These receptors were collected from a boy aged 10-17 years in good health.

This clonotype has just a few counts. The rearrangement joins TRBV7-3 to TRBJ2-5, with 9 bases aligning to TRBD1. The CDR3 sequence is 18 residues long. The germline gives CDR1 SGHTA, CDR2 FQGTGA. V dropped 3 bases and J dropped 9; count of bases not matched to a gene: 20. The CDR3 protein is CASSFPRQGVSTKRPQYF. DNA of the CDR3: TGTGCCAGCAGCTTCCCACGACAGGGGGTGTCCACCAAGAGACCCCAGTACTTC. The entire variable domain, with the rest obtained from reference TRBV7-3 and TRBJ2-5, is as follows: GAGVSQTPSNKVTEKGKYVELRCDPISGHTALYWYRQSLGQGPEFLIYFQGTGAADDSGLPNDRFFAVRPEGSVSTLKIQRTERGDSAVYLCASSFPRQGVSTKRPQYFGPGTRLLVL.

This clonotype was seen only a few times. The V call is TRBV5-1, the J call TRBJ2-5; no reliable D call. The J call may be wrong; the DNA end is better matched by TRBJ2-1. Germline CDR1 reads SGHRS; CDR2 reads YFSETQ. This CDR3 is built from 14 residues. The CDR3 loop is CASSLLSLGNEQFF. The CDR3 DNA is TGCGCCAGCAGCTTGTTGTCACTTGGGAATGAGCAGTTCTTC.

The V and J genes are TRBV29-1 and TRBJ1-1; possible D gene TRBD1, 6 bases. Deletions cut 6 bases from V and 2 bases from J, with 13 bases between. CDR1 and CDR2 from the germline V gene are SQVTM and ANQGSEA. CDR3 length: 13 residues. Here the CDR3 reads CSVLQGTNTEAFF. In DNA form, the CDR3 reads TGCAGCGTCCTTCAGGGGACTAACACTGAAGCTTTCTTT.

This clonotype was detected a few times. The rearrangement links TRBV14 to TRBJ2-1; perhaps TRBD1 as D (6 bases). Germline lookup yields CDR1 SGHDN and CDR2 FVKESK. The CDR3 is 13 residues long. Trimming stripped 5 bases from V and 7 bases from J, with 12 bases between. CDR3 in amino acids: CASSVHRANEQFF. Here the CDR3 DNA reads TGTGCCAGCAGCGTCCACAGGGCTAATGAGCAGTTCTTC.

This clonotype appeared many times. The genes are TRBV2 and TRBJ2-1, with TRBD1 identical over 9 bases. Germline V gives CDR1 SNHLY, CDR2 FYNNEI. The CDR3 totals 15 residues. J lost 4 bases, V lost 6 bases, and 7 bases had no gene match. The CDR3 sequence: CASRADRGEYNEQFF. In nucleotides, the CDR3 is TGTGCCAGCAGGGCCGACAGGGGGGAATACAATGAGCAGTTCTTC. Using reference TRBV2 and TRBJ2-1 for the parts outside the CDR3, the full variable domain is EPEVTQTPSHQVTQMGQEVILRCVPISNHLYFYWYRQILGQKVEFLVSFYNNEISEKSEIFDDQFSVERPDGSNFTLKIRSTKLEDSAMYFCASRADRGEYNEQFFGPGTRLTVL.

The V call is TRBV29-1, the J call TRBJ2-3; possible D gene TRBD2, 7 bases. Germline values: CDR1 SQVTM, CDR2 ANQGSEA. V was clipped by 3 bases and J by 1 base, with 17 bases between them. CDR3 length equals 16 residues. The CDR3 here is CSVDGGGGRGTDTQYF. In DNA, the CDR3 is TGCAGCGTTGACGGGGGAGGGGGAAGGGGCACAGATACGCAGTATTTT.

In its sample, this clonotype was seen a few times. The chain employs TRBV28 and TRBJ2-5; possibly TRBD1 or TRBD2 for D (5 bases each). Germline V lookup: CDR1 MDHEN, CDR2 SYDVKM. V shed 3 bases and J shed 5 bases, with 22 bases lying between them. CDR3 length: 17 amino acids. CDR3 DNA: TGTGCCAGCAGTTTCTCAACACCGGGACGTCGGCAGGAGACCCAGTACTTC. Translation: CASSFSTPGRRQETQYF. The full variable domain, rest sourced from reference TRBV28 and TRBJ2-5, is DVKVTQSSRYLVKRTGEKVFLECVQDMDHENMFWYRQDPGLGLRLIYFSYDVKMKEKGDIPEGYSVSREKKERFSLILESASTNQTSMYLCASSFSTPGRRQETQYFGPGTRLLVL.

This clonotype was detected a few times. The chain couples TRBV6-1 to TRBJ2-1; D remains unclear. V gave up 6 bases and J gave up 0 bases, with 12 bases separating them. CDR1 and CDR2 from the germline V gene are MNHNS and SASEGT. The CDR3 extends over 15 amino acids. CDR3: CASSITGSSYNEQFF. Written as DNA, the CDR3 is TGTGCCAGCAGCATCACTGGAAGCTCCTACAATGAGCAGTTCTTC.

For this clonotype: A junction end diverges from the germline sequence, so it may reflect a read error. CDR3 sequence reads: CASSIGTGGGEKMFF. The CDR3 nucleotides are TGTGCCAGCAGTATCGGGACAGGGGGAGGAGAAAAAATGTTTTTT. The V and J genes are TRBV6-5 and TRBJ1-4, with 11 bases that match TRBD1. Per the germline V gene, CDR1 is MNHEY and CDR2 is SVGAGI. This CDR3 comprises 15 residues.

The gene calls are TRBV5-4 and TRBJ2-5, with 7 bases that match TRBD1. Trimming took 3 bases from V and 5 from J; bases not matched to a gene: 13. Looked up from germline, CDR1 is SGHNT and CDR2 is YYREEE (reference sequence). The CDR3 length is 16 residues. The CDR3, as DNA: TGTGCCAGCAGCTCAGGCGGCAGGGGGACCCCGGAGACCCAGTACTTC. Translation: CASSSGGRGTPETQYF.

The V and J genes are TRBV14 and TRBJ2-5; 7 bases align to TRBD2. The CDR3 runs 15 residues. With V trimmed by 1 base and J by 4 bases, 6 bases remained unmatched. The germline V gene encodes CDR1 SGHDN and CDR2 FVKESK. DNA for the CDR3: TGTGCCAGCAGCCAAGTCCCAGCGGGGAGAGAGACCCAGTACTTC. This codes for CASSQVPAGRETQYF.

The sample holds a few counts of this clonotype. V usage is TRBV9 and J usage is TRBJ1-1; weak D call: TRBD1 (6 bases). The germline gives CDR1 SGDLS, CDR2 YYNGEE. This CDR3 is built from 15 residues. Trimming removed 4 bases at V and 0 bases at J, with 13 bases between. The CDR3 DNA reads as TGTGCCAGCAGCCCCCTGGGGGGCATGAACACTGAAGCTTTCTTT. Protein product: CASSPLGGMNTEAFF.

This clonotype was recorded a few times. V gene TRBV4-1 combines with J gene TRBJ2-1; TRBD2 matches at 10 bases. This CDR3 comprises 16 residues. Trimming removed 7 bases from V and 4 bases from J; junction bases left unmatched: 10. Germline loops: CDR1 MGHRA, CDR2 YSYEKL. CDR3 sequence: CASTMRGAGGYNEQFF. As DNA, the CDR3 is TGCGCCAGCACCATGCGAGGAGCGGGGGGGTACAATGAGCAGTTCTTC.

This sequence joins TRBV7-6 and TRBJ2-7, with 9 bases lining up with TRBD1. Germline CDR1 and CDR2: SGHVS and FNYEAQ. V trimming: 1 base; J trimming: 5 bases; junction bases outside the gene matches: 9. The length of the CDR3 is 16 residues. The CDR3 here is CASSLVKGQGPHEQYF. The CDR3 nucleotides read TGTGCCAGCAGCTTAGTAAAGGGACAGGGCCCCCACGAGCAGTACTTC.

This chain joins TRBV7-9 and TRBJ2-5; D is ambiguous. The DNA end is a closer match to TRBJ2-1, so the J assignment may be wrong. In germline, CDR1 is SEHNR, CDR2 FQNEAQ (reference sequence). This CDR3 spans 12 amino acids. This CDR3 reads CASSVQNNEQFF. Here the CDR3 DNA reads TGTGCCAGCAGTGTGCAAAACAATGAGCAGTTCTTC.

The chain recombines TRBV20-1 with TRBJ2-5; 7 bases line up with TRBD1. The CDR3 loop spans 13 amino acids. Germline CDR1 DFQATT, CDR2 SNEGSKA (reference sequence). V dropped 6 bases and J dropped 4; count of bases not matched to a gene: 8. This CDR3 reads CSALPGQLETQYF. In DNA form, the CDR3 reads TGCAGTGCCCTCCCGGGACAGCTAGAGACCCAGTACTTC.

This clonotype has just a few counts. V is TRBV4-2 and J is TRBJ2-5; 8 nucleotides agree with TRBD2. Germline V gene data show CDR1 as LGHNA and CDR2 as YNFKEQ. V shed 4 bases and J 2 bases; nucleotides not matched to a gene: 9. The CDR3 covers 16 residues. DNA of the CDR3: TGTGCCAGCAGCCGGGTCTCGGGGGGGGGACAAGAGACCCAGTACTTC. As protein: CASSRVSGGGQETQYF.

The rearrangement uses TRBV3-1 and TRBJ2-7, with D uncertain. The CDR3 spans 15 residues. Germline CDR1 LGHDT, CDR2 YNNKEL (reference sequence). Between the trimmed V and J ends, which lost 0 bases and 0 bases, there was a span of 9 bases. CDR3 region: CASSQEQRLSYEQYF. CDR3 bases: TGTGCCAGCAGCCAAGAACAGCGTCTCTCCTACGAGCAGTACTTC.

The chain joins TRBV28 to TRBJ2-5; the D gene is possibly TRBD1 (7 bases). CDR3 length: 14 residues. V lost 6 bases and J 7 bases, leaving 18 bases between the germline ends. Germline V gene sequence: CDR1 MDHEN, CDR2 SYDVKM. CDR3 nucleotides: TGTGCCAGCAGAGGAGGGGGCGTATTAGGGACCCAGTACTTC. Translated, it gives CASRGGGVLGTQYF. Together with reference TRBV28 and TRBJ2-5, the CDR3 gives the full variable domain: DVKVTQSSRYLVKRTGEKVFLECVQDMDHENMFWYRQDPGLGLRLIYFSYDVKMKEKGDIPEGYSVSREKKERFSLILESASTNQTSMYLCASRGGGVLGTQYFGPGTRLLVL.

This chain joins TRBV7-2 and TRBJ2-7; a weak D match, TRBD1 (5 bases). The CDR3 runs 13 residues. Germline CDR1 and CDR2: SGHTA and FQGNSA. V gave up 4 bases and J gave up 6 bases, with 13 bases separating them. DNA of the CDR3: TGTGCCAGCAGCTCAGGGCCGACTCGCGAGCAGTACTTC. This translates into CASSSGPTREQYF.

The chain is built from TRBV11-1 and TRBJ1-2; D uncertain. This CDR3 has 14 residues. V was shortened by 5 bases and J by 8 bases, with 18 bases between the two germline ends. Per germline, CDR1 SGHAT and CDR2 FQDESV (reference sequence). CDR3 protein: CASSTNEAGLGYTF. As DNA, the CDR3 is TGTGCCAGCAGCACAAACGAGGCCGGTCTAGGCTACACCTTC.

This clonotype was seen more than once but under ten times. This chain connects TRBV20-1 to TRBJ2-5; unclear D gene. Trimming took off 6 bases at V and 5 bases at J, with 13 bases between the two ends. Germline values: CDR1 DFQATT, CDR2 SNEGSKA (reference sequence). This CDR3 contains 12 residues. The CDR3 sequence is CSAVPSLETQYF. CDR3 sequence (DNA): TGCAGTGCCGTTCCTAGTCTCGAGACCCAGTACTTC.

The genes are TRBV3-1 and TRBJ1-4; D remains unclear. Germline loops: CDR1 LGHDT, CDR2 YNNKEL (reference sequence). The CDR3 runs to 14 residues. V was cut by 4 bases and J by 6 bases, with 12 bases left in between. CDR3 in amino acids: CASSLRQVDEKLFF. The CDR3, as DNA: TGTGCCAGCAGCCTTCGACAAGTAGATGAAAAACTGTTTTTT.